This entry describes one T cell receptor (beta chain). Its antigen remains unknown. This entry comes from a study of blood T cells in healthy people across ages. Individuals who donated were healthy Caucasians from Russia aged about 6 to 100. Isolation recovered at least 7 million PBMCs from every sample. General study findings and limits: Long-lived donors had more naive CD4+ cells and higher diversity than aged donors.

Primed by a sample-barcoded 5' primer and a J-beta primer mix, a second PCR proceeded for about 6 to 11 cycles. Every sample gave at least 2.5 million paired-end reads containing CDR3. TCRdb re-called the 5' RACE reads through MiXCR, storing one row per CDR3 protein. The repertoire holds approximately 700,000 distinct CDR3 sequences, about a third seen once, with 15% in the top ten. The source is a woman older than 75 in good health. Material: blood.

The CDR3 reads CAIRPGAQNTEAFF. The CDR3 region has the DNA TGTGCCATCAGACCAGGGGCCCAGAACACTGAAGCTTTCTTT. V is TRBV10-3 and J is TRBJ1-1; possibly TRBD1 for D (6 bases). V lost 6 bases to trimming and J lost 1 base, with 12 bases between them. The CDR3 totals 14 residues. Germline CDR1 ENHRY, CDR2 SYGVKD.